This T cell receptor beta chain was identified in a study of shared clonotypes between healthy human individuals (dated by TCRdb to about 2020). Regarding the complete study: A couple of women and a few men aged 18 to 49 years were included in the cohort. To estimate repertoire size and how much clonotype sharing occurs between individuals, the study deeply sequenced the blood TCR repertoires of five healthy adults. Different laboratories and diverse techniques were used to prepare libraries and sequence TCR repertoires, to increase sequencing depth and limit assay-specific biases. Per donor, three plates each were used for CD4 naive and CD4 memory, two for CD8 naive, and one for CD8 memory. Between about 0.85 and 8.9 billion PBMCs per donor were obtained by leukapheresis. Results the study describes overall, beyond this receptor: Higher generation probabilities were observed for clonotypes shared by all four sorted-subset donors than for non-shared clonotypes. Sharing across four donors was observed for around 5% of naive CD4, under 4% of naive CD8, 2% to 2.5% of memory CD4, and approximately 0.41% of memory CD8 clonotypes. Naive subsets generally had larger estimated clonotype richness than memory subsets. The genetic and exposure-history diversity represented was limited by the small number of donors. Rarefaction of sorted-subset datasets indicated incomplete sequencing despite the large sequencing depth. Based on pairwise subsampling, the degree of clonotype sharing among donors was expected to be affected by sequencing depth. Sampling was restricted to blood, and TCR repertoires in tissues likely differ from the TCR repertoires found in blood.

About this clone: The specificity of this receptor is unknown. Base qualities are missing; no much larger clone stands one base away.

Here V drops 2 bases and J drops 3 bases, and the junction holds 4 bases not matched to any gene. Reading the germline V gene gives CDR1 WSHSY and CDR2 SAAADI. From its cysteine to its phenylalanine, the CDR3 spans 14 amino acids. Only CDR3 DNA is held: 42 bases, read in frame from base 1. CD8 naive samples were CD45RO-negative cells positively selected for CCR7, giving a CD45RA+CCR7+ population that excluded TemRA cells. Donors were healthy HIV-negative adults with no recently reported acute infections or vaccinations. Every donor was a Caucasian adult residing in Nashville, Tennessee, USA. After blood collection by leukapheresis, PBMCs were isolated using Ficoll-Histopaque density gradient centrifugation and then cryopreserved in the vapor phase of liquid nitrogen. Purity and quantity of every magnetically sorted T cell population were checked by analytical flow cytometry. Genomic DNA was isolated from every sorted fraction and measured by UV absorbance on a Nanodrop 2000c.

Using the deep immunoSEQ assay, multiplex PCR amplified TCR CDR3 regions from genomic DNA. Extracted genomic DNA from each cell subset was spread evenly across all wells of several immunoSEQ 96-well plates, with each plate serving as a replicate. Each replicate PCR for sorted subsets received around 0.2 ug genomic DNA, equal to tens of thousands of T cell genomes. Purified libraries were quantified with a Qubit 3.0 fluorometer, sized on a Bioanalyzer 2100, and re-quantified with the KAPA Library Quantification kit. Every immunoSEQ 96-well plate was sequenced on a separate single-read 150-cycle Illumina NextSeq 550 flow cell. The published analysis was carried out like this. The immunoSEQ output contained only junctional sequences without quality scores, so filtering could not match that applied to full-length reads. To assign V/J genes and CDR3, sequences were annotated using PyIR, a Python wrapper for IgBLAST v1.9, with IMGT germline references. Any read was removed if the V/J assignment was weak (E-value above 1e-6), the CDR3 was missing, or the read contained stop codons, out-of-frame junctions, or ambiguous translated residues. V3J clonotypes were defined as sequences sharing the same inferred V gene, J gene, and CDR3 amino acid sequence. To compute the percentage overlap between repertoires, the number of shared unique clonotypes was divided by the size of the smaller repertoire. RTK rarefaction, the Chao1 estimator, and Recon v2.1 estimates of unobserved clonotypes were used to assess repertoire richness. Generation probabilities were computed with OLGA for all TCRbeta clonotypes obtained by the gDNA method from four donors. TCRdb limited this immuneACCESS table to in-frame rearrangements with V and J called. A share of clones is missing; checked studies link under half to unresolved V genes, and the rest is unexplained. V and J calls and clone size are given by that table; D and trimming were obtained from the DNA. A total of about 800,000 clones appear in this sample, approximately 97% of them only once. The ten largest clones take up around 0.25% of the sample.

The chain is encoded by TRBV10-2 joined to TRBJ2-7; the central 7 bases match TRBD2. The clonotype comes from a man aged 25 to 40 in good health. The specimen was naive CD8+ T cells sorted from blood. The intended sense of this specimen's cell subset or site label: CD45RA+CCR7+. The sequenced DNA is TGCGCCAGCAGTGAGCTCGGGAGGTTCTACGAGCAGTACTTC. Its product reads: CASSELGRFYEQYF.